This section outlines one T cell receptor (beta chain) sequence together with its context. CDR1 LGHNA and CDR2 YNFKEQ come from the germline V gene. This CDR3 spans 16 amino acids. V shed 1 base and J 4 bases; nucleotides not matched to a gene: 7. The repertoire was sequenced with immunoSEQ multiplex PCR; TCRdb's copy has only in-frame clones and lacks some. The sample consists of roughly 220,000 clones, over 60% of them appearing once. The sample belongs to a study of blood T cell repertoires in COVID-19. Study overall: Sources were T cells, B-cell-depleted T cells, or PBMCs; the material itself was cDNA or gDNA.

Sequenced material: peripheral blood. The chain carries TRBV4-2 and TRBJ1-2; 9 nucleotides line up with TRBD1. The clonotype originates from a woman aged 70-85 years with acute or convalescent COVID-19. CDR3 DNA: TGTGCCAGCAGCCAAGCCCAGGGGACAGGGACCTATGGCTACACCTTC. Protein: CASSQAQGTGTYGYTF.